What follows are 10 T cell receptor beta chains derived from one specimen sequenced in a study of preoperative IRX-2 immunotherapy in early breast cancer. Libraries were prepared by immunoSEQ multiplex PCR; TCRdb keeps only in-frame clonotypes and omits some of them. The sample lists about 62,000 clones; around 94% were seen once. Treatment noted: preoperative locoregional IRX-2 cytokine immunotherapy. Sampling was carried out from a patient treated with IRX-2 immunotherapy. These receptors were taken from a human donor with breast cancer.

This chain joins TRBV4-3 and TRBJ2-1; D gene unclear. Germline assignment: CDR1 LGHNA and CDR2 YSLEER. The CDR3 covers 14 residues. V lost 0 bases, J lost 4 bases, and 7 bases lay in between. The CDR3 reads CASSQDLGYNEQFF. CDR3 sequence (DNA): TGCGCCAGCAGCCAAGATCTGGGGTACAATGAGCAGTTCTTC.

The CDR3 DNA is TGTGCCAGCAGTTTAACCCCGGGACACCCTTCCCCCCTCGACGAGCAGTACTTC. It codes for CASSLTPGHPSPLDEQYF. The rearrangement joins TRBV28 to TRBJ2-7, with a tentative D call TRBD1 (6 bases). This CDR3 has 18 amino acids. The germline V gene encodes CDR1 MDHEN and CDR2 SYDVKM. V was shortened by 2 bases and J by 5 bases, with 25 bases between the two germline ends.

The gene calls are TRBV5-1 and TRBJ1-4; 10 bases map to TRBD1. V was pared by 2 bases and J by 0 bases, with 1 base of the junction left unmatched. Germline CDR1 and CDR2: SGHRS and YFSETQ. The CDR3 consists of 16 residues. For the CDR3, the DNA is TGCGCCAGCAGCTTAGGACAGGGGGCAACTAATGAAAAACTGTTTTTT. Translated: CASSLGQGATNEKLFF. Full variable domain (missing parts from reference TRBV5-1 and TRBJ1-4): KAGVTQTPRYLIKTRGQQVTLSCSPISGHRSVSWYQQTPGQGLQFLFEYFSETQRNKGNFPGRFSGRQFSNSRSEMNVSTLELGDSALYLCASSLGQGATNEKLFFGSGTQLSVL.

The genes are TRBV7-8 and TRBJ1-3; 9 positions match TRBD1. This CDR3 is 15 amino acids long. The germline V gene encodes CDR1 SGHVS and CDR2 FQNEAQ. Trimming took 5 bases from V and 5 from J; bases not matched to a gene: 7. CDR3 region: CASSPQGADRNTIYF. The CDR3 bases are TGTGCCAGCAGCCCACAGGGGGCAGACAGAAACACCATATATTTT.

The CDR3 protein is CASSPPSRVSYEQYF. The CDR3 DNA is TGTGCCAGCTCACCACCCAGCCGCGTCTCCTACGAGCAGTACTTC. The V and J genes are TRBV18 and TRBJ2-7; unclear D gene. This CDR3 comprises 15 residues. V was pared by 0 bases and J by 0 bases, with 9 bases between. CDR1 and CDR2 from the germline V gene are KGHSH and LQKENI.

The rearrangement joins TRBV7-2 to TRBJ2-3; no definite D call. V lost 2 bases, J lost 6 bases, and 6 bases lay in between. The CDR3 contains 12 residues. Germline-derived CDR1 and CDR2 are SGHTA and FQGNSA. The CDR3 nucleotides are TGTGCCAGCAGCTTATACGAGGATACGCAGTATTTT. Its protein is CASSLYEDTQYF. The entire variable domain, with the rest obtained from reference TRBV7-2 and TRBJ2-3, is as follows: GAGVSQSPSNKVTEKGKDVELRCDPISGHTALYWYRQSLGQGLEFLIYFQGNSAPDKSGLPSDRFSAERTGGSVSTLTIQRTQQEDSAVYLCASSLYEDTQYFGPGTRLTVL.

This rearrangement joins TRBV15 to TRBJ2-7, with D perhaps being TRBD1 or TRBD2 (5 bases each). The CDR3 consists of 17 residues. CDR1 is LNHNV, CDR2 YYDKDF, per germline (reference sequence). Trimming took off 1 base at V and 0 bases at J, with 16 bases between the two ends. The CDR3 nucleotides are TGTGCCACCAGCAGAGCCCGTGACCGGGACGGCTCCTACGAGCAGTACTTC. It is translated as CATSRARDRDGSYEQYF.

The gene calls are TRBV28 and TRBJ1-5, with 9 bases fitting TRBD1. This CDR3 contains 15 residues. CDR1 and CDR2 (germline): MDHEN, SYDVKM. With 6 bases clipped from V and 7 bases from J, the junction kept 10 bases outside the gene matches. The CDR3 sequence: CASRIGQGKRQPQHF. CDR3 in DNA: TGTGCCAGCAGGATAGGACAGGGGAAAAGGCAGCCCCAGCATTTT.

The DNA of the CDR3 is TGTGCCAGCAGCTTAGTTGGGGGAGTCCCTACGGGAAACACCATATATTTT. Protein product: CASSLVGGVPTGNTIYF. This chain uses TRBV7-2 with TRBJ1-3; D is possibly TRBD1 (5 bases). V lost 1 base and J 4 bases, leaving 17 bases between the germline ends. In germline, CDR1 is SGHTA, CDR2 FQGNSA. The CDR3 covers 17 residues. The variable domain in full, completed from reference TRBV7-2 and TRBJ1-3, reads GAGVSQSPSNKVTEKGKDVELRCDPISGHTALYWYRQSLGQGLEFLIYFQGNSAPDKSGLPSDRFSAERTGGSVSTLTIQRTQQEDSAVYLCASSLVGGVPTGNTIYFGEGSWLTVV.

V gene TRBV5-6 combines with J gene TRBJ2-7; 10 positions agree with TRBD2. Germline-derived CDR1 and CDR2 are SGHDT and YYEEEE. With V trimmed by 4 bases and J by 2 bases, 15 bases remained unmatched. This CDR3 is built from 18 residues. CDR3 coding DNA: TGTGCCAGCAGCCCGGCTTGGAGCGGGGGGGCCAGGGCCTACGAGCAGTACTTC. Translated: CASSPAWSGGARAYEQYF.